Included here is one T cell receptor (beta chain) sequence, with context. What it recognizes is unknown. The source of the sample is a study of identical twins' blood T cells. Study-level points and caveats: Twins shared more top CDR3 clonotypes than unrelated donors did.

The germline CDR1 and CDR2 sequences are LGHDT and YNNKEL (reference sequence). Trimming at V came to 4 bases and at J to 7 bases, leaving 11 bases not matched to a gene. The CDR3 consists of 17 residues. TCRdb used MiXCR to reprocess the 5' RACE reads, holding one entry per CDR3 protein. Among 350,000 to 450,000 distinct CDR3 sequences listed, approximately 30% were seen once. The rearrangement links TRBV3-1 to TRBJ2-1, with 12 bases that match TRBD2. Sequencing was done on a sample of PBMCs. This TCR was sampled from a woman aged 18-50 years in good health. CDR3: CASSRSPSGRAQNEQFF. CDR3 DNA: TGTGCCAGCAGCCGATCGCCTAGCGGGAGGGCTCAGAATGAGCAGTTCTTC.